The clone carrying this T cell receptor beta chain has at least ten counts. Its target is not known. The CDR3 consists of 14 residues. The ends were cut back, 3 bases at V and 6 bases at J, with 12 bases in the middle. Germline V gives CDR1 SGHAT, CDR2 FQNNGV. Preparation of the TCRbeta library used unique molecular identifiers. From the PCR reads, TCRdb called clonotypes with MiXCR, one entry per CDR3 protein. In the table there are some 840,000 distinct CDR3 sequences, roughly 15% of which are singletons. This specimen belongs to a study of T-cell reconstitution after alpha-beta-depleted transplantation in children. Study-level findings and limits: Newly produced T cells mostly provided counts and TCRbeta diversity after one year, as hyperexpanded clones declined. Day-60 TCRbeta diversity that was high in some patients was derived from surviving recipient T cells and thymic progenitors. Alpha-beta T cells about two months after transplant reportedly derived from several hundred expanded graft clones.

Source: PBMCs, mostly from graft donor cells, taken 360 days after TCRalphabeta/CD19-depleted stem cell transplant. The chain has TRBV11-2 and TRBJ1-5; maybe TRBD1 (6 bases). This TCR derives from a male patient aged 5 to 17 who had a stem cell transplant for acute lymphoblastic leukemia, so the T cells may come from the graft donor. CDR3 sequence (DNA): TGTGCCAGCAGCTTGGAAGGGGGTGGTCAGCCCCAGCATTTT. This codes for CASSLEGGGQPQHF.